These 25 T cell receptor beta chains were all obtained from the same sample, sequenced in a study of blood T cell repertoires in COVID-19. Sequencing used immunoSEQ multiplex PCR; TCRdb keeps in-frame clones, though not all of them. The sample shows about 670,000 clones, 85% to 90% of them seen only once. Input material: peripheral blood. The receptors were gathered from a young woman with acute or convalescent COVID-19.

This chain connects TRBV5-6 to TRBJ1-6; TRBD1 aligns across 7 bases. Germline V lookup: CDR1 SGHDT, CDR2 YYEEEE. After removal of 7 bases from V and 9 bases from J, the junction contained 10 bases not matched to a gene. This CDR3 comprises 14 residues. The CDR3 DNA reads as TGTGCCAGCTCCGGGACAGCCCTTTTTTCACCCCTCCACTTT. It codes for CASSGTALFSPLHF. Together with reference TRBV5-6 and TRBJ1-6, the CDR3 gives the full variable domain: DAGVTQSPTHLIKTRGQQVTLRCSPKSGHDTVSWYQQALGQGPQFIFQYYEEEERQRGNFPDRFSGHQFPNYSSELNVNALLLGDSALYLCASSGTALFSPLHFGNGTRLTVT.

This clone appeared a single time. The chain uses TRBV7-9 and TRBJ2-7; 8 bases are shared with TRBD1. V lost 4 bases to trimming and J lost 2 bases; unmatched junction nucleotides: 4. The germline V gene encodes CDR1 SEHNR and CDR2 FQNEAQ (reference sequence). CDR3 length equals 14 residues. The CDR3: CASSSDRVTYEQYF. In DNA, the CDR3 is TGTGCCAGCAGCTCGGACAGGGTGACCTACGAGCAGTACTTC.

The chain is built from TRBV24-1 and TRBJ2-1; perhaps TRBD2 as D (5 bases). The germline V and J ends were trimmed by 4 bases and 7 bases, with 19 bases remaining between them. Per the germline V gene, CDR1 is KGHDR and CDR2 is SFDVKD. This CDR3 has 16 amino acids. The CDR3 loop is CATSDSRGGVRNEQFF. CDR3 nucleotide sequence: TGTGCCACCAGTGACTCTCGGGGTGGGGTTAGGAATGAGCAGTTCTTC.

This chain links TRBV4-3 with TRBJ2-1; 9 bases are shared with TRBD1. Germline CDR1 LGHNA, CDR2 YSLEER. This CDR3 is 14 amino acids long. With V trimmed by 5 bases and J by 9 bases, 8 bases remained unmatched. DNA for the CDR3: TGCGCCAGCAGCAACCGGGACAGGGTTCTTGAGCAGTTCTTC. Its protein is CASSNRDRVLEQFF.

The V gene is TRBV30, the J gene TRBJ2-2; a possible D gene is TRBD1 (6 bases). The CDR3 totals 18 residues. The V gene lost 1 base and the J gene lost 0 bases, with 18 bases spanning the gap. Per germline, CDR1 GTSNPN and CDR2 SVGIG (reference sequence). CDR3 region: CAWSDTGRGPANTGELFF. The CDR3 DNA reads as TGTGCCTGGAGTGATACGGGCAGGGGCCCCGCGAACACCGGGGAGCTGTTTTTT.

In this sample, this clone turned up once. V is TRBV7-8 and J is TRBJ1-1; possible D gene TRBD1, 6 bases. The CDR3 has 13 amino acids. Germline CDR1 reads SGHVS; CDR2 reads FQNEAQ. The V end lost 5 bases, the J end lost 3 bases, and 10 bases lay between the germline ends. The CDR3 sequence is CASSATGYTEAFF. CDR3 nucleotides: TGTGCCAGCAGCGCAACAGGGTACACTGAAGCTTTCTTT.

The chain links TRBV2 to TRBJ1-4; 9 nucleotides align to TRBD1. Germline V gene data show CDR1 as SNHLY and CDR2 as FYNNEI. This CDR3 spans 14 amino acids. With V trimmed by 8 bases and J by 8 bases, 9 bases remained unmatched. DNA for the CDR3: TGTGCCAGCGGGAAGGACAGGGGTAACGAAAAACTGTTTTTT. Translation gives CASGKDRGNEKLFF.

J is TRBJ1-1 and V is TRBV6-5; no firm D call. The CDR3 covers 14 residues. V was shortened by 4 bases and J by 1 base, with 10 bases between the two germline ends. CDR1 is MNHEY, CDR2 SVGAGI, per germline. The CDR3 loop reads CASSSLTSNTEAFF. The CDR3 region has the DNA TGTGCCAGCAGTTCTCTGACATCGAACACTGAAGCTTTCTTT.

The chain joins TRBV7-9 to TRBJ2-7; D uncertain. The CDR3 has 13 residues. V was trimmed by 4 bases and J by 6 bases, leaving 13 bases between them. Germline lookup yields CDR1 SEHNR and CDR2 FQNEAQ (reference sequence). The CDR3 loop reads CASSSRLKAEQYF. CDR3 bases: TGTGCCAGCAGCTCCAGACTCAAGGCCGAGCAGTACTTC.

V gene TRBV14 combines with J gene TRBJ2-1; 15 nucleotides match TRBD2. This CDR3 region has 16 residues. V shed 4 bases and J 6 bases; nucleotides not matched to a gene: 4. Per the germline V gene, CDR1 is SGHDN and CDR2 is FVKESK. The CDR3 nucleotides are TGTGCCAGCAGCCTTCGGGGACTAGCGGGGGGCAATGAGCAGTTCTTC. Protein sequence: CASSLRGLAGGNEQFF. Full variable domain (remainder filled in from reference TRBV14 and TRBJ2-1): EAGVTQFPSHSVIEKGQTVTLRCDPISGHDNLYWYRRVMGKEIKFLLHFVKESKQDESGMPNNRFLAERTGGTYSTLKVQPAELEDSGVYFCASSLRGLAGGNEQFFGPGTRLTVL.

The chain recombines TRBV27 with TRBJ1-5; D gene unclear. V was shortened by 0 bases and J by 0 bases, with 6 bases between the two germline ends. Germline V gene sequence: CDR1 MNHEY, CDR2 SMNVEV (reference sequence). CDR3 size: 15 residues. CDR3 bases: TGTGCCAGCAGTTTATCCCCCAATAGCAATCAGCCCCAGCATTTT. Protein: CASSLSPNSNQPQHF.

CDR3 region: CASSPEDRNTEAFF. In nucleotides, the CDR3 is TGTGCCAGCAGCCCCGAGGACAGGAACACTGAAGCTTTCTTT. The rearrangement links TRBV6-5 to TRBJ1-1, with a weak D call TRBD1 (6 bases). The germline V gene encodes CDR1 MNHEY and CDR2 SVGAGI. V was cut by 6 bases and J by 1 base, with 12 bases left in between. This CDR3 comprises 14 residues.

This clone was observed a few times. The chain has TRBV4-1 and TRBJ2-1; no reliable D call. Trimming removed 5 bases at V and 9 bases at J, with 17 bases between. The CDR3 sequence is 14 residues long. The germline gives CDR1 MGHRA, CDR2 YSYEKL. This CDR3 reads CASSYALTDPEQFF. CDR3 in DNA: TGCGCCAGCAGCTACGCCTTAACAGATCCTGAGCAGTTCTTC.

V and J are TRBV2 and TRBJ1-5; 8 bases map to TRBD1. The J segment lost 0 bases and the V segment lost 7 bases, leaving 8 bases of the junction unmatched. The length of the CDR3 is 16 residues. Germline V gives CDR1 SNHLY, CDR2 FYNNEI. CDR3 in amino acids: CASMQGAAYSNQPQHF. The DNA of the CDR3 is TGTGCCAGCATGCAGGGGGCCGCTTATAGCAATCAGCCCCAGCATTTT.

The chain is built from TRBV9 and TRBJ2-1; 7 nucleotides match TRBD2. Germline CDR1 reads SGDLS; CDR2 reads YYNGEE. V lost 4 bases to trimming and J lost 7 bases; unmatched junction nucleotides: 2. This CDR3 has 12 residues. This CDR3 is CASSPAGNEQFF. The DNA of the CDR3 is TGTGCCAGCAGCCCAGCGGGGAATGAGCAGTTCTTC. The full variable domain, rest sourced from reference TRBV9 and TRBJ2-1, is DSGVTQTPKHLITATGQRVTLRCSPRSGDLSVYWYQQSLDQGLQFLIQYYNGEERAKGNILERFSAQQFPDLHSELNLSSLELGDSALYFCASSPAGNEQFFGPGTRLTVL.

The sample holds a few counts of this clone. This sequence joins TRBV7-2 and TRBJ1-5; D possibly corresponds to TRBD1 (5 bases). The CDR3 runs to 15 residues. Between the trimmed V and J ends, which lost 0 bases and 5 bases, there was a span of 11 bases. Per the germline V gene, CDR1 is SGHTA and CDR2 is FQGNSA. The CDR3 loop reads CASSLAGAGYQPQHF. Here the CDR3 DNA reads TGTGCCAGCAGCTTAGCAGGGGCGGGGTATCAGCCCCAGCATTTT. The whole variable domain, filled in from reference TRBV7-2 and TRBJ1-5, reads GAGVSQSPSNKVTEKGKDVELRCDPISGHTALYWYRQSLGQGLEFLIYFQGNSAPDKSGLPSDRFSAERTGGSVSTLTIQRTQQEDSAVYLCASSLAGAGYQPQHFGDGTRLSIL.

V is TRBV5-1 and J is TRBJ1-2; the match to TRBD1 covers 8 bases. J lost 0 bases, V lost 0 bases, and 7 bases had no gene match. Germline loops: CDR1 SGHRS, CDR2 YFSETQ. The CDR3 loop spans 17 amino acids. The CDR3 sequence is CASSLGDRSGANYGYTF. The CDR3 coding sequence is TGCGCCAGCAGCTTGGGGGACAGGTCTGGCGCTAACTATGGCTACACCTTC.

The chain combines TRBV7-2 with TRBJ2-1; 9 bases are shared with TRBD2. V lost 5 bases and J lost 4; bases outside the gene matches: 9. The CDR3 is made up of 16 amino acids. The germline V gene encodes CDR1 SGHTA and CDR2 FQGNSA. The CDR3 loop reads CASSVRRLAGYNEQFF. Written as DNA, the CDR3 is TGTGCCAGCAGCGTCCGTCGGCTAGCGGGGTACAATGAGCAGTTCTTC. The full variable domain, completed using reference TRBV7-2 and TRBJ2-1, is GAGVSQSPSNKVTEKGKDVELRCDPISGHTALYWYRQSLGQGLEFLIYFQGNSAPDKSGLPSDRFSAERTGGSVSTLTIQRTQQEDSAVYLCASSVRRLAGYNEQFFGPGTRLTVL.

J is TRBJ1-1 and V is TRBV5-1; a possible D gene is TRBD1 (5 bases). Germline lookup yields CDR1 SGHRS and CDR2 YFSETQ. CDR3 length equals 14 residues. V gave up 4 bases and J gave up 9 bases, with 19 bases separating them. CDR3 amino acids: CASSAGGTAGKAFF. The CDR3 DNA sequence: TGCGCCAGCAGCGCGGGCGGGACGGCCGGGAAAGCTTTCTTT.

The rearrangement joins TRBV29-1 to TRBJ1-2; 9 positions match TRBD1. The CDR3 has 15 residues. Germline assignment: CDR1 SQVTM and CDR2 ANQGSEA. V lost 6 bases, J lost 7 bases, and 15 bases stayed unmatched. The chain's CDR3 is CSVKRRGQGFSGYTF. CDR3 coding DNA: TGCAGCGTCAAGCGCCGTGGACAGGGGTTCAGTGGCTACACCTTC.

J is TRBJ1-1 and V is TRBV5-1; D remains ambiguous. Germline assignment: CDR1 SGHRS and CDR2 YFSETQ. The CDR3 contains 15 residues. V was trimmed by 0 bases and J by 3 bases, leaving 12 bases between them. The CDR3 DNA is TGCGCCAGCAGCTTGGGAGGTAGGTCAGACACTGAAGCTTTCTTT. It yields the protein CASSLGGRSDTEAFF.

V is TRBV29-1 and J is TRBJ1-1; 7 positions agree with TRBD1. With V trimmed by 5 bases and J by 5 bases, 11 bases remained unmatched. Germline CDR1 and CDR2: SQVTM and ANQGSEA. The CDR3 sequence is 14 residues long. In nucleotides, the CDR3 is TGCAGCGTTCAACCCGACAGGGTAGGGACTGAAGCTTTCTTT. Its protein is CSVQPDRVGTEAFF.

The chain couples TRBV27 to TRBJ2-1, with D tentatively TRBD2 (7 bases). The V gene lost 6 bases and the J gene lost 9 bases, with 15 bases spanning the gap. The germline gives CDR1 MNHEY, CDR2 SMNVEV (reference sequence). The CDR3 has 13 amino acids. CDR3 DNA sequence: TGTGCCAGCAGGTCCGGAGGGGGGGGTGAGCAGTTCTTC. Translating it yields CASRSGGGGEQFF.

The rearrangement links TRBV30 to TRBJ1-2; the D is unclear. The CDR3 covers 14 residues. Germline V gives CDR1 GTSNPN, CDR2 SVGIG (reference sequence). V shed 5 bases and J shed 3 bases, with 16 bases lying between them. This CDR3 is CAWGMGRRDYGYTF. The CDR3 DNA sequence: TGTGCCTGGGGGATGGGGAGGAGGGACTATGGCTACACCTTC.

CDR3 in amino acids: CASSLNTGDFSTDTQYF. CDR3 sequence (DNA): TGTGCCAGCAGCTTGAACACAGGGGACTTTAGCACAGATACGCAGTATTTT. The rearrangement links TRBV5-6 to TRBJ2-3, with D tentatively TRBD1 (7 bases). The V end was cut by 1 base, the J end by 0 bases, with 15 bases between. CDR3 length equals 17 residues. CDR1 and CDR2 from the germline V gene are SGHDT and YYEEEE.